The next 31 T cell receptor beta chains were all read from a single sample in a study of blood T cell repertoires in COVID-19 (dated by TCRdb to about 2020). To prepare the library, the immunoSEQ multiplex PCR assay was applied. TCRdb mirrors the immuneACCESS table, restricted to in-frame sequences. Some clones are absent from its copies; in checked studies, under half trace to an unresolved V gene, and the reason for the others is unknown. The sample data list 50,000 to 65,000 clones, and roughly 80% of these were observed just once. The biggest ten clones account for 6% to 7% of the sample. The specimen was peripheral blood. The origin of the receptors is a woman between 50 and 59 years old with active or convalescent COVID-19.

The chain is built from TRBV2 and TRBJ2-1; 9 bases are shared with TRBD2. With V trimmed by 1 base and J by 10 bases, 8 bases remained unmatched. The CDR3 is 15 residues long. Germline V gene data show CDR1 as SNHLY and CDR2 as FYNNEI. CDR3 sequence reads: CASSEGLAGSGEQFF. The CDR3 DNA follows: TGTGCCAGCAGTGAAGGGCTAGCGGGGTCAGGGGAGCAGTTCTTC.

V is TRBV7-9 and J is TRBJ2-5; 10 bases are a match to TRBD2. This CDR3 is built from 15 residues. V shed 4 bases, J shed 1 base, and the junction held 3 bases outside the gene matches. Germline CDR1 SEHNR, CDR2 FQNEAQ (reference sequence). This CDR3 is CASSSAGGPQETQYF. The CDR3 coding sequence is TGTGCCAGCAGCTCAGCGGGAGGGCCCCAAGAGACCCAGTACTTC.

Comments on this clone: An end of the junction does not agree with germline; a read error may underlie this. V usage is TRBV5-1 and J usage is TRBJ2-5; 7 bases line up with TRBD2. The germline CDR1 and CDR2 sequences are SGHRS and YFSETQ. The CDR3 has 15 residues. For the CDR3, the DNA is TGCGCCAGCAGCCTGACTGCGGGGGTCCAAGAGGCCCAGTACTTC. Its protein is CASSLTAGVQEAQYF. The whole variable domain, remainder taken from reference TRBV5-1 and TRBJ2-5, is KAGVTQTPRYLIKTRGQQVTLSCSPISGHRSVSWYQQTPGQGLQFLFEYFSETQRNKGNFPGRFSGRQFSNSRSEMNVSTLELGDSALYLCASSLTAGVQEAQYFGPGTRLLVL.

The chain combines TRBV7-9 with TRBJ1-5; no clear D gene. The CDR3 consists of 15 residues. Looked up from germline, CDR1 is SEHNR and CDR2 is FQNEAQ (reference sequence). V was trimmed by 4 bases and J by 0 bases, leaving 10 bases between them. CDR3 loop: CASSSEGYSNQPQHF. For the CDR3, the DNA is TGTGCCAGCAGCTCAGAGGGTTATAGCAATCAGCCCCAGCATTTT. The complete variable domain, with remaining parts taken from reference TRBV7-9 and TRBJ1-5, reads DTGVSQNPRHKITKRGQNVTFRCDPISEHNRLYWYRQTLGQGPEFLTYFQNEAQLEKSRLLSDRFSAERPKGSFSTLEIQRTEQGDSAMYLCASSSEGYSNQPQHFGDGTRLSIL.

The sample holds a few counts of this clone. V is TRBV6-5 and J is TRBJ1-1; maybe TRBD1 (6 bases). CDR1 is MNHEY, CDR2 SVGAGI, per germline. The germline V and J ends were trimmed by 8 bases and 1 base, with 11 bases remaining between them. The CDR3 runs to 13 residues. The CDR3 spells CASARGQNTEAFF. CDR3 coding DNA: TGTGCCAGCGCCAGGGGCCAGAACACTGAAGCTTTCTTT.

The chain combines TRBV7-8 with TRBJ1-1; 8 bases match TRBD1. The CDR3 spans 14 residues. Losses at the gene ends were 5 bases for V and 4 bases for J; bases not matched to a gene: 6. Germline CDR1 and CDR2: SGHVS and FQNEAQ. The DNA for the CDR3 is TGTGCCAGCAGCCCCGGACAGGGAGCCACTGAAGCTTTCTTT. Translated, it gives CASSPGQGATEAFF.

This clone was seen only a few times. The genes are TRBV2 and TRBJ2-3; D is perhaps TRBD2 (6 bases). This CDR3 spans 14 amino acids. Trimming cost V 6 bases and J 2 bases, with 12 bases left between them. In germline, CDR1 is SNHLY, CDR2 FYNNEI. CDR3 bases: TGTGCCAGCAGGGCTAGCGACTACACAGATACGCAGTATTTT. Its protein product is CASRASDYTDTQYF.

For the CDR3, the DNA is TGCGCCAGCAGTCTGGACAGGGGCATCGAGCAGTACTTC. Amino acids: CASSLDRGIEQYF. The chain joins TRBV4-3 to TRBJ2-7; TRBD1 aligns across 9 bases. Germline V gene lookup returns CDR1 LGHNA and CDR2 YSLEER. With 6 bases clipped from V and 6 bases from J, the junction kept 6 bases outside the gene matches. The CDR3 has 13 residues.

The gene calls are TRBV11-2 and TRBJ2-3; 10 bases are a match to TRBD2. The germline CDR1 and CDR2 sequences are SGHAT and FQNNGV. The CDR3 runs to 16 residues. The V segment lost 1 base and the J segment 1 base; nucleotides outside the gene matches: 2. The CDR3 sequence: CASSLGTSGGTDTQYF. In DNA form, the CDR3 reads TGTGCCAGCAGCTTAGGAACTAGCGGGGGCACAGATACGCAGTATTTT.

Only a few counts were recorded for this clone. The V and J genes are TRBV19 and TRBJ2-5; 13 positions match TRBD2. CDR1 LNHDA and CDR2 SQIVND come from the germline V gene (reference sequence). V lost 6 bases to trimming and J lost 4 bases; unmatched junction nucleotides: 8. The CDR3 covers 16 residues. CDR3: CASSDGTSGTRETQYF. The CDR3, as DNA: TGTGCCAGTAGCGACGGGACTAGCGGGACAAGAGAGACCCAGTACTTC.

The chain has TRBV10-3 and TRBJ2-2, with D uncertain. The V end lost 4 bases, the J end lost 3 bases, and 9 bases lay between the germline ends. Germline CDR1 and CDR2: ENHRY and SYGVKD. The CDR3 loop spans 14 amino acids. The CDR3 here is CAISARKDTGELFF. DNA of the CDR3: TGTGCCATCAGTGCGCGGAAGGACACCGGGGAGCTGTTTTTT.

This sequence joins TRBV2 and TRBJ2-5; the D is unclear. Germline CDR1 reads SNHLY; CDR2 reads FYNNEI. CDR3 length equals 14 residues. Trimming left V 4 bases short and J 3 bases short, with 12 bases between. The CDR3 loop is CASSGGSWKETQYF. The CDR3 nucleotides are TGTGCCAGCAGTGGAGGCAGTTGGAAAGAGACCCAGTACTTC.

CDR3 loop: CASSRTGLGSYEQYF. CDR3 DNA: TGTGCCAGCAGCCGGACGGGACTAGGCTCCTACGAGCAGTACTTC. The chain combines TRBV27 with TRBJ2-7; 8 bases are a match to TRBD2. From germline, CDR1 is MNHEY and CDR2 SMNVEV (reference sequence). Germline trimming cut 6 bases from V and 0 bases from J; bases unmatched to any gene: 7. The CDR3 extends over 15 amino acids.

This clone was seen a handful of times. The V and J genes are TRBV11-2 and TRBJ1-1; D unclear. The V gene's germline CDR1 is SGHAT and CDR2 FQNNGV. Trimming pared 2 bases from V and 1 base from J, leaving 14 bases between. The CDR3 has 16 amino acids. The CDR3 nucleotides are TGTGCCAGCAGCTTATGGGCCCAACTGGCGAACACTGAAGCTTTCTTT. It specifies CASSLWAQLANTEAFF.

The CDR3 DNA reads TGTGCCAGCAGTATAGGGGCGGGAGGAGTCCCAGATACGCAGTATTTT. This encodes CASSIGAGGVPDTQYF. This chain joins TRBV11-2 and TRBJ2-3, with TRBD2 identical over 8 bases. The junction had 12 bases not matched to a gene; V was cut back by 6 bases and J by 4 bases. The CDR3 runs 16 residues. Looked up from germline, CDR1 is SGHAT and CDR2 is FQNNGV.

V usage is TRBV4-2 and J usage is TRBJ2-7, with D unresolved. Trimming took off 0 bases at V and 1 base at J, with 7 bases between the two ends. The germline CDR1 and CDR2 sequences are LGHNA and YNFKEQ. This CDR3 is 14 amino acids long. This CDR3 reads CASSQEGLSYEQYF. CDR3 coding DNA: TGTGCCAGCAGCCAAGAGGGCCTTTCCTACGAGCAGTACTTC.

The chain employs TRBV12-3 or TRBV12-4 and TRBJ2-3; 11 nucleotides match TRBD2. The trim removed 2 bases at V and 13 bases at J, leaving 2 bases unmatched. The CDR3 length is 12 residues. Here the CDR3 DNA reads TGTGCCAGCAGTTTAACTAGCGGGAGAGAGTATTTT. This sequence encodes CASSLTSGREYF.

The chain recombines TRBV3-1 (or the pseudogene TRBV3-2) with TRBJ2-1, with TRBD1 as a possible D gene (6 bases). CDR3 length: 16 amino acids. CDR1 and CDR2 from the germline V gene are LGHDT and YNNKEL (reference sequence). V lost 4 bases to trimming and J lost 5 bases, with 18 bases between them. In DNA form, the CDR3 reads TGTGCCAGCAGCCGCCCAGGGGCGGGCCCAGACAATGAGCAGTTCTTC. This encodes CASSRPGAGPDNEQFF.

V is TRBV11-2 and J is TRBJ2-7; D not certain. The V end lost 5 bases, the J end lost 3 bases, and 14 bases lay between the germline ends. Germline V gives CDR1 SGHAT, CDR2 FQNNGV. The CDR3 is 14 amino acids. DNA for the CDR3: TGTGCCAGCAGCCCTTCCAGGAAGAACTACGAGCAGTACTTC. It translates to CASSPSRKNYEQYF.

For the CDR3, the DNA is TGTGCCAGTAGCTTCGGACTAGCGGGAACGGCCTACAATGAGCAGTTCTTC. It encodes CASSFGLAGTAYNEQFF. This sequence joins TRBV19 and TRBJ2-1; TRBD2 agrees at 12 bases. The trim removed 6 bases at V and 2 bases at J, leaving 8 bases unmatched. CDR1 is LNHDA, CDR2 SQIVND, per germline (reference sequence). The CDR3 contains 17 residues.

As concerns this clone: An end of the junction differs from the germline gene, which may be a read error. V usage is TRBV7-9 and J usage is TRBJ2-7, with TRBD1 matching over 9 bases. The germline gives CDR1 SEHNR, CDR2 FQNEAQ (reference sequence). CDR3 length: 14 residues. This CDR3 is CASGFRDREGEQYF. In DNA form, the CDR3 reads TGTGCCAGCGGCTTCCGGGACAGGGAAGGCGAGCAGTACTTC.

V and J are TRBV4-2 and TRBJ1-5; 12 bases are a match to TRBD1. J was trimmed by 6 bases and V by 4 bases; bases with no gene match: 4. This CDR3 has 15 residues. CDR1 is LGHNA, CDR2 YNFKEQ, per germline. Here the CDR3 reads CASSRGQGAAQPQHF. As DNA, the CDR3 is TGTGCCAGCAGCCGGGGACAGGGGGCAGCTCAGCCCCAGCATTTT.

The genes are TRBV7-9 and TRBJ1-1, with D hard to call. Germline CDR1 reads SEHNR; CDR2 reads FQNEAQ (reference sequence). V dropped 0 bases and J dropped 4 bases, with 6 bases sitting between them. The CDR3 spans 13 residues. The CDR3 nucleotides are TGTGCCAGCAGCTTAGCGCCGGGCACTGAAGCTTTCTTT. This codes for CASSLAPGTEAFF.

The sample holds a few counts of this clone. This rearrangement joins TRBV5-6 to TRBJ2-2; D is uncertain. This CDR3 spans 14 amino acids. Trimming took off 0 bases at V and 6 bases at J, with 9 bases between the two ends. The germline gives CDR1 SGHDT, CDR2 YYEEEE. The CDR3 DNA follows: TGTGCCAGCAGCTTGGTGCAGCGTCCCGGGGAGCTGTTTTTT. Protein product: CASSLVQRPGELFF.

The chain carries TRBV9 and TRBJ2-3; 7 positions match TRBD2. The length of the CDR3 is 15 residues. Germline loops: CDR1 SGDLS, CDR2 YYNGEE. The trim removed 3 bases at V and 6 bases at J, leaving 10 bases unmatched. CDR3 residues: CASSGRGSIADTQYF. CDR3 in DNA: TGTGCCAGCAGCGGCCGCGGGAGTATAGCGGATACGCAGTATTTT.

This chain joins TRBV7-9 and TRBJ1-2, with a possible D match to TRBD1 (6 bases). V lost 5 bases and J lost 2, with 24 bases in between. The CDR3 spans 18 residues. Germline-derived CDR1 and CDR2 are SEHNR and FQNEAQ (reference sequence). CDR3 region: CASSPSREQGQRNYGYTF. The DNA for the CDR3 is TGTGCCAGCAGCCCCTCGAGGGAGCAGGGGCAGAGGAACTATGGCTACACCTTC.

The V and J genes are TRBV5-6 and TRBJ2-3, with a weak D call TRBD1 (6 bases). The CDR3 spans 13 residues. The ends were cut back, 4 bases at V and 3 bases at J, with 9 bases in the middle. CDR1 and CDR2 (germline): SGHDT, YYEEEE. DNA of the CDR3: TGTGCCAGCAGCCGGACAGCGACAGATACGCAGTATTTT. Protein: CASSRTATDTQYF.

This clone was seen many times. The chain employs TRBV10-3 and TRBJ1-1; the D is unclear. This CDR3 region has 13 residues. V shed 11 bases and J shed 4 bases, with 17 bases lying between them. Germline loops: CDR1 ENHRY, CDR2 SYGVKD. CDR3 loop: CASCGSSATEAFF. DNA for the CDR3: TGTGCCTCCTGCGGGTCCTCGGCCACTGAAGCTTTCTTT.

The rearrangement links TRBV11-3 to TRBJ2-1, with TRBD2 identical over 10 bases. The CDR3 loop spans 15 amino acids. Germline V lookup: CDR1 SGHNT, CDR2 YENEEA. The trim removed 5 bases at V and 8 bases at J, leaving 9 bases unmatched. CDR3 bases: TGTGCCAGCAGCCCTAGCGGGAGATTTCCCGATGAGCAGTTCTTC. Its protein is CASSPSGRFPDEQFF.

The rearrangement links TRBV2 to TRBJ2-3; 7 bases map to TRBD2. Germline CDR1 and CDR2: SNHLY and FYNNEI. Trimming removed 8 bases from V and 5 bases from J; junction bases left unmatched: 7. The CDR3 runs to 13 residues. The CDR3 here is CASPAGEGDTQYF. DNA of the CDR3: TGTGCCAGCCCCGCGGGAGAAGGAGATACGCAGTATTTT.

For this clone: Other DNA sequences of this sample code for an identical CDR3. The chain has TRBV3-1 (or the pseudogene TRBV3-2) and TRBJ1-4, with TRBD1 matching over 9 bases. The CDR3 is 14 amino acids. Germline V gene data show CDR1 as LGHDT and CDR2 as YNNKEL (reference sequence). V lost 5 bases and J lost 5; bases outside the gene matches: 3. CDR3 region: CASSSGTGNEKLFF. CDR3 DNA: TGTGCCAGCAGCTCCGGGACAGGGAATGAAAAACTGTTTTTT.